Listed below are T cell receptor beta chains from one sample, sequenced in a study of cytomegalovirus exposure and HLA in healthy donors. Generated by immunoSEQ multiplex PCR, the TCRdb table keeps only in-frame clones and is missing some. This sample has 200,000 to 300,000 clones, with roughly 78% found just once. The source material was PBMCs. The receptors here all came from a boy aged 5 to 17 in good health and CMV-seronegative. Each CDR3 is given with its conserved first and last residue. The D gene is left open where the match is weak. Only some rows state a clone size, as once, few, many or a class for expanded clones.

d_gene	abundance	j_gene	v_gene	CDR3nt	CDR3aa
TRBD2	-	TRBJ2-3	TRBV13	TGTGCCAGCAGCTCCTCACTAGCGGGAGGGACAGATACGCAGTATTTT	CASSSSLAGGTDTQYF
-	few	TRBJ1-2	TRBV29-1	TGCAGCGTTGGGCAGTTCTATGGCTACACCTTC	CSVGQFYGYTF
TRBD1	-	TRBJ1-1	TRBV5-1	TGCGCCAGCAGCCCCGGGACAGGGGGCTCTGAAGCTTTCTTT	CASSPGTGGSEAFF
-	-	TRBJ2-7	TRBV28	TGTGCCAGCAGCCTCCGACAGGCCTACGAGCAGTACTTC	CASSLRQAYEQYF
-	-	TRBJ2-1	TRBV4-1	TGCGCCAGCAGCCAAGAGACAGGCCGAAACTACAATGAGCAGTTCTTC	CASSQETGRNYNEQFF
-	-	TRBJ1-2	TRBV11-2	TGTGCCAGCAGCGCTGGACTTAACTATGGCTACACCTTC	CASSAGLNYGYTF
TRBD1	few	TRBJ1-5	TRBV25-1	TGTGCCAGCAGTGAATGGAGGGGACAGGGAAGAGGTCAGCCCCAGCATTTT	CASSEWRGQGRGQPQHF
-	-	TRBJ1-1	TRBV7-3	TGTGCCAGCAGCAAAGGGGGGAGGGCTGAAGCTTTCTTT	CASSKGGRAEAFF
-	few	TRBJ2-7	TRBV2	TGTGCCAGCAGTGAAGTTTTTGGGGCTAGTGACGAGCAGTACTTC	CASSEVFGASDEQYF
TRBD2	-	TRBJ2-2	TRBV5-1	TGCGCCAGCAGCTTGGAGGGCGGGAGATACGGCGGGGAGCTGTTTTTT	CASSLEGGRYGGELFF
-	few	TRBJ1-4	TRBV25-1	TGTGCCAGCAGTGAATTTCGGGGAAATAATGAAAAACTGTTTTTT	CASSEFRGNNEKLFF
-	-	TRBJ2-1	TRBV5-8	TGTGCCAGCAGCTTGGTCCTTGGCGGGGAGTCCTACAATGAGCAGTTCTTC	CASSLVLGGESYNEQFF
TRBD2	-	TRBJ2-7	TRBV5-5	TGTGCCAGCATACTAGCGGGAGGGCCGGTCGAGCAGTACTTC	CASILAGGPVEQYF
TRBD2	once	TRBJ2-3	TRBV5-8	TGTGCCAGCAGCTTGGGGCTAGCGGGGGATGTTACAGATACGCAGTATTTT	CASSLGLAGDVTDTQYF
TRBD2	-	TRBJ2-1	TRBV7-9	TGTGCCAGCAGCTTAACTCCTAGCGGGGCCCTTTTGGAGCAGTTCTTC	CASSLTPSGALLEQFF
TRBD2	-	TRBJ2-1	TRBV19	TGTGCCAGTAGCTCTAGCGGGAAGGGATACAATGAGCAGTTCTTC	CASSSSGKGYNEQFF